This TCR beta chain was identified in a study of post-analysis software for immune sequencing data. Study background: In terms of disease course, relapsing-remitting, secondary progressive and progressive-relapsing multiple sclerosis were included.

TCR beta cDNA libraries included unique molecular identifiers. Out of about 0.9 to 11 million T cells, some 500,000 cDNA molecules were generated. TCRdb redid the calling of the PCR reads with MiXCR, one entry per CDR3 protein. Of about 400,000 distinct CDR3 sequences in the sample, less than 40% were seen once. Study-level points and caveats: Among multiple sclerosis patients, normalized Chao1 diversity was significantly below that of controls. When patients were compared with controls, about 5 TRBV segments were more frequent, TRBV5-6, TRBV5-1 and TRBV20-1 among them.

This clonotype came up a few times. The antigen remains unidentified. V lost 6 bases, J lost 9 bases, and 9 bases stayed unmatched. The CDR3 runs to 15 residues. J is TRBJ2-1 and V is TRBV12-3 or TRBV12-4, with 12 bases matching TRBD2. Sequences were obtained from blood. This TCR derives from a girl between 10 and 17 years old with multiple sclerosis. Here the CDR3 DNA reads TGTGCCAGCAGCCGTTCTAGCGGGGGGGCCGGTGAGCAGTTCTTC. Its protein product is CASSRSSGGAGEQFF.